This T cell receptor (beta chain) was sequenced for a study of shared clonotypes between healthy human individuals. Clones were sequenced by immunoSEQ multiplex PCR, and TCRdb holds only the in-frame ones, with some missing. The table has about 2.4 million clones, approximately 93% seen once. Losses at the gene ends were 6 bases for V and 1 base for J; bases not matched to a gene: 7. This CDR3 region has 16 residues. The germline V gene has CDR1 MDHEN and CDR2 SYDVKM. Material for sequencing was naive CD4+ T cells from PBMCs. Documented subset: CD45RA+ positively selected. The TCR originated in a man aged 18 to 29 in good health. Some clones in this sample may be carry-over from other donors' samples. J is TRBJ2-2 and V is TRBV28; 8 nucleotides align to TRBD1. The CDR3 reads CASSYNGQGNTGELFF. In DNA form, the CDR3 reads TGTGCCAGCAGCTACAACGGACAGGGGAACACCGGGGAGCTGTTTTTT.